This paragraph reports one T cell receptor (beta chain). Its matching antigen is unknown. Germline V gene lookup returns CDR1 SGHNT and CDR2 YENEEA. The CDR3 loop spans 14 amino acids. Trimming removed 3 bases from V and 7 bases from J; junction bases left unmatched: 6. These data originate in a study of T cell responses to AZD1222 COVID-19 vaccine. TCRdb keeps only in-frame clones here, not all; method: immunoSEQ multiplex PCR. The top ten clones hold about 3.7% of a sample with around 150,000 clones, about 91% of them seen once. General observations from the study: The donor group comprised mostly white British people and more females; the analysis possibly underestimated clonal diversity. All repertoire sampling was performed exclusively after the peak T cell response. Just 6 or 7 people given AZD1222 tested seropositive at baseline.

The genes are TRBV11-3 and TRBJ2-1, with 7 bases lining up with TRBD1. Source: peripheral blood, taken on day 0 of MenACWY control vaccination. The receptor comes from an adult in good health. The CDR3 DNA sequence: TGTGCCAGCAGCTTTAGACAGGGTAGGAATGAGCAGTTCTTC. Its translation: CASSFRQGRNEQFF.